This TCR beta chain was obtained from a study of cytomegalovirus exposure and HLA in healthy donors. Study-wide results and limits: TCR beta chain V- and J-gene trimming was linked, in a later analysis, to a missense variant in DCLRE1C.

Primers: 60 Vbeta forward and 13 Jbeta reverse. The method was immunoSEQ multiplex PCR; TCRdb's version includes in-frame clones alone and lacks a portion of them. The table lists 250,000 to 350,000 clones, 65% to 85% of them singletons, with approximately 2.5% in the top ten. The CDR3 has 15 amino acids. Trimming shortened V by 6 bases and J by 6 bases, and 19 bases separated the two germline ends. CDR1 and CDR2 (germline): SGHRS, YFSETQ. This clone has just a few counts. The antigen is not known. The TCR sequence derives from a female donor in good health and CMV-seronegative. The sample was PBMCs. The rearrangement links TRBV5-1 to TRBJ2-1; a weak D match, TRBD2 (6 bases). The CDR3, as DNA: TGCGCCAGCACCACCTGGGACTTCCCAGGCAATGAGCAGTTCTTC. Amino acids: CASTTWDFPGNEQFF.